Described below is a single TCR beta chain sequence and its context. Which antigen it targets is not known. No base qualities exist here, and no much larger clone lies one base off it. These data come from a study of blood T cell repertoires in COVID-19 (dated by TCRdb to 2019 to 2021). With respect to the entire study: The collaborator samples originated in the United States, Italy and Spain and spanned the acute and convalescent phases of COVID-19. Subjects who had been exposed to COVID-19, were actively infected with it, or had recovered from it provided the deeply sampled blood TCRbeta repertoires that made up the dataset. The samples were drawn from the first 160 participants of the ongoing ImmuneRACE study and from 950 to 1,500 subjects provided by 6 global collaborators. Where available, HLA class I and class II types were taken from metadata supplied by the sample provider and were not determined by assay-based typing. The prospective study material was composed of cDNA or gDNA derived from T cells, B-cell-depleted T cells, or PBMCs. Sample metadata almost always included a de-identified subject ID, COVID-19 status, age in years and sex. The repertoires were released in a freely available public database intended as a resource for research on the immune response to SARS-CoV-2. What the authors observed across the whole study: How much clinical and demographic metadata was included differed by source and by participant, and the metadata was provided uncurated.

The immunoSEQ Assay, a bias-controlled multiplex PCR, was used to amplify TCRbeta CDR3 regions from genomic DNA. The authors processed their data as follows. Nucleated cell counts per sample were estimated from amplification of reference gene primers within the assay. To quantify the absolute abundance of each unique TCRbeta CDR3 rearrangement, sequence reads were collapsed and filtered. Productive Simpson clonality was computed per sample as the square root of Simpson's diversity index over productive rearrangements. TCRdb re-hosts the immuneACCESS table, in-frame sequences only. Its copies lack some clones; in the studies checked, an unresolved V gene accounts for under half of them, and the cause for the rest is not known. The V and J calls and clone size come from that table; D and trimming were worked out from the DNA. This sample gives some 76,000 clones in total; about 82% of them show up just once. The ten largest clones capture 15% to 20% of the sample.

Whole blood was collected in K2EDTA tubes by collaborating institutions according to the institutions' own protocols. For TCRbeta analysis, collaborators shipped samples in one of three forms: frozen whole blood, isolated PBMCs, or DNA extracted from either of those sample types. Based on the germline V gene (reference sequence), the CDR1 and CDR2 sequences are LNHDA and SQIVND. Trimming accounts for 4 bases at V and 5 bases at J, while the number of junction bases matched to no gene is 10. Taken from cysteine to phenylalanine, the CDR3 has 15 residues. The kept DNA is CDR3 alone, 45 bases in frame from the first base.

Material for sequencing was peripheral blood. This sequence was found in a woman aged 55-70 years with acute or convalescent COVID-19. The chain employs TRBV19 and TRBJ1-2; the central 7 bases match TRBD1. The CDR3 region reads CASSTTGQIKYGYTF. The bases read TGTGCCAGTAGTACCACGGGACAGATCAAATATGGCTACACCTTC.